This note documents a single TCR beta chain sequence. Original handling: Estimated nucleated cell counts came from reference gene primer amplification. Repertoires were generated with immunoSEQ multiplex PCR, while TCRdb's copy carries only in-frame clones and drops some. V and J calls and clone size are given by that table; D and trimming were obtained from the DNA. The sample lists roughly 190,000 clones; about four fifths were seen once. Participant ages covered roughly 18 to 90 years across 24 US areas. Participants' own reports of clinical history determined their cohort assignment. CDR3 length: 15 amino acids. The ends lost 0 bases at V and 7 bases at J; junction bases unmatched: 6. CDR1 is SNHLY, CDR2 FYNNEI, per germline. The sample is drawn from a study of blood T cell repertoires in COVID-19.

The sample consisted of PBMCs or T cells enriched from blood (not recorded which). The rearrangement uses TRBV2 and TRBJ1-5, with 7 bases that match TRBD1. This sequence was found in a middle-aged man who had recovered from COVID-19. For the CDR3, the DNA is TGTGCCAGCAGTGAAGCGGCGGCAGGGGGACAGCCCCAGCATTTT. Residues: CASSEAAAGGQPQHF.